This entry features one TCR beta chain sequence. Its cognate antigen is unknown. Germline loops: CDR1 ENHRY, CDR2 SYGVKD. The CDR3 runs to 13 residues. V lost 4 bases, J lost 5 bases, and 4 bases stayed unmatched. The method was immunoSEQ multiplex PCR; TCRdb's version includes in-frame clones alone and lacks a portion of them. Among about 90,000 clones, approximately 91% were seen once, and the ten largest hold about 0.3%. These data originate in a study of OX40 agonist ivuxolimab in advanced cancers. At baseline, cycle 4 day 1, and cycle 7 day 1, blood was sampled. Study observations and caveats: At 0.1 to 3.0 mg/kg, CD4+ and CD8+ blood T cells expanded clonally by week 6.

The sample consisted of CD4+ or CD8+ T cells sorted from blood, taken in a trial of the OX40 agonist ivuxolimab. This rearrangement joins TRBV10-3 to TRBJ2-7; 8 nucleotides line up with TRBD2. The TCR originated in an adult with an advanced solid tumor such as melanoma, head and neck, liver or kidney cancer. In DNA, the CDR3 is TGTGCCATCAGTGCCCCGGGACTAGACGAGCAGTACTTC. Protein product: CAISAPGLDEQYF.